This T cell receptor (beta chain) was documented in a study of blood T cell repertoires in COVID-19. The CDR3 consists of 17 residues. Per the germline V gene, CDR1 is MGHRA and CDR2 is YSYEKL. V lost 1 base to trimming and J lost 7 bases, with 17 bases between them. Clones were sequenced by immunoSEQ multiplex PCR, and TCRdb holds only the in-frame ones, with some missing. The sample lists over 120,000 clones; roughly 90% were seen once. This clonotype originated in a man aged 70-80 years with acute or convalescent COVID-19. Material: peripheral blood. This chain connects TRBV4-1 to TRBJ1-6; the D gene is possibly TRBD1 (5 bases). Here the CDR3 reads CASSQVATASLNSPLHF. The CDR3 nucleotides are TGCGCCAGCAGCCAAGTCGCGACAGCTTCCTTGAATTCACCCCTCCACTTT.